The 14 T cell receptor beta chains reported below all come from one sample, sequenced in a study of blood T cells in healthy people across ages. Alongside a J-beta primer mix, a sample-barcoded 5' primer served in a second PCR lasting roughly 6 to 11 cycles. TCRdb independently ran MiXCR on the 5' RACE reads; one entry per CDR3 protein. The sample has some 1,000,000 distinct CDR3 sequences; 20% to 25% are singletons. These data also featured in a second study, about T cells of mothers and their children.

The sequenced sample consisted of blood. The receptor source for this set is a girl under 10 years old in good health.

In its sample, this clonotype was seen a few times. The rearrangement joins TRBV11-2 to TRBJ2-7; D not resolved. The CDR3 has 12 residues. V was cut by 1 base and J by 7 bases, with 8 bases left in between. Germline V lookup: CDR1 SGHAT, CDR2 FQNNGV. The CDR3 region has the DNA TGTGCCAGCAGCTTAGTGTCGTGGGAGCAGTACTTC. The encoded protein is CASSLVSWEQYF.

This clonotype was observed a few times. CDR3 sequence (DNA): TGTGCCAGCAGCTCCGGACAGGCAACGACTGAAGCTTTCTTT. The encoded protein is CASSSGQATTEAFF. The genes are TRBV6-5 and TRBJ1-1, with TRBD1 identical over 7 bases. V lost 6 bases to trimming and J lost 5 bases; unmatched junction nucleotides: 9. Per the germline V gene, CDR1 is MNHEY and CDR2 is SVGAGI. The CDR3 sequence is 14 residues long.

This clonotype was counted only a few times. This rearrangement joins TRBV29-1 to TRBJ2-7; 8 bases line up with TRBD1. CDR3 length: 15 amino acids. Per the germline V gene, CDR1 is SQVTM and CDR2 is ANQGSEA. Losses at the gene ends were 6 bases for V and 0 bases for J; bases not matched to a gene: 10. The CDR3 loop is CSVAVRQGSSYEQYF. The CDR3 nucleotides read TGCAGCGTCGCCGTCCGACAGGGGAGCTCCTACGAGCAGTACTTC.

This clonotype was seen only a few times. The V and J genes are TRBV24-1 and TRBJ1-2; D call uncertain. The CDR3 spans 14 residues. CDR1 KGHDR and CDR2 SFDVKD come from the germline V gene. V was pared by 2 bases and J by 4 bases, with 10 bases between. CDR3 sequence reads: CATSDSRVGYGYTF. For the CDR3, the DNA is TGTGCCACCAGTGATTCCCGGGTGGGCTATGGCTACACCTTC.

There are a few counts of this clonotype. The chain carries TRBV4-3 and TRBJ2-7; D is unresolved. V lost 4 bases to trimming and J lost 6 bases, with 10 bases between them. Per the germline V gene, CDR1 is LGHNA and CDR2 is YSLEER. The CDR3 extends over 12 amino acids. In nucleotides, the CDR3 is TGCGCCAGCAGCCTCGGAAGGTCCGAGCAGTACTTC. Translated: CASSLGRSEQYF.

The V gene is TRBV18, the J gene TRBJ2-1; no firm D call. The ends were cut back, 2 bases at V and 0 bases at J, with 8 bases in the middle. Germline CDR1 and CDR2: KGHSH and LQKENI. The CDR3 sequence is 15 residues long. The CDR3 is CASSPMVSSYNEQFF. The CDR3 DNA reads TGTGCCAGCTCACCAATGGTCAGCTCCTACAATGAGCAGTTCTTC.

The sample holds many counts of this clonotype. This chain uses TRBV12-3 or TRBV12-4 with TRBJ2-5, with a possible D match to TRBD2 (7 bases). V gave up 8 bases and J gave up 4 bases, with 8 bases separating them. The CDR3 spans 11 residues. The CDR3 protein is CASGGAETQYF. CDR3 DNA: TGTGCCAGCGGGGGGGCAGAGACCCAGTACTTC.

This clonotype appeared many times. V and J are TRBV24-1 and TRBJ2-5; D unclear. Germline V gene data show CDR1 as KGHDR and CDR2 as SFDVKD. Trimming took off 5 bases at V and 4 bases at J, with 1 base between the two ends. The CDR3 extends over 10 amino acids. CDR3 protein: CATSVETQYF. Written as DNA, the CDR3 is TGTGCCACCAGTGTAGAGACCCAGTACTTC.

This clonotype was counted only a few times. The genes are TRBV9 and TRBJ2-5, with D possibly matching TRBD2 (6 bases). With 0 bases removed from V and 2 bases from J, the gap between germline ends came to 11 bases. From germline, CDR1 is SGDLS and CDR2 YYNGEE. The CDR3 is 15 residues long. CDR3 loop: CASSVEAGNQETQYF. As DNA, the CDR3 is TGTGCCAGCAGCGTAGAGGCGGGGAATCAAGAGACCCAGTACTTC. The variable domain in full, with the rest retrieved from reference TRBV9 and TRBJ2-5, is DSGVTQTPKHLITATGQRVTLRCSPRSGDLSVYWYQQSLDQGLQFLIQYYNGEERAKGNILERFSAQQFPDLHSELNLSSLELGDSALYFCASSVEAGNQETQYFGPGTRLLVL.

The CDR3 loop is CASSPQENTGELFF. The CDR3 DNA reads as TGTGCCAGCAGCCCCCAGGAGAACACCGGGGAGCTGTTTTTT. The chain employs TRBV7-2 and TRBJ2-2; D is uncertain. The V and J ends lost 5 bases and 1 base respectively, with 8 bases between them. CDR1 and CDR2 from the germline V gene are SGHTA and FQGNSA. This CDR3 has 14 amino acids.

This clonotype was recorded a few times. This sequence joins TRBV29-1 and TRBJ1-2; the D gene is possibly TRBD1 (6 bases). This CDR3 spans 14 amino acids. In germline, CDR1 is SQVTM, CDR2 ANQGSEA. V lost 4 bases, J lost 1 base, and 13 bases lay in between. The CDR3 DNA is TGCAGCGTTGTCGAACAGGGATTTAACTATGGCTACACCTTC. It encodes CSVVEQGFNYGYTF. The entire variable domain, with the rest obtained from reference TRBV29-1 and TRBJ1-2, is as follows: SAVISQKPSRDICQRGTSLTIQCQVDSQVTMMFWYRQQPGQSLTLIATANQGSEATYESGFVIDKFPISRPNLTFSTLTVSNMSPEDSSIYLCSVVEQGFNYGYTFGSGTRLTVV.

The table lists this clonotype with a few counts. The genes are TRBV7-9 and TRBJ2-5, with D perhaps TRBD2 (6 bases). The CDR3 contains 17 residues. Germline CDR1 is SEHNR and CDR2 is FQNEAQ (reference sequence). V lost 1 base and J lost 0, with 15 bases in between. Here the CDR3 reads CASSLVRLGEYQETQYF. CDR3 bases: TGTGCCAGCAGCTTAGTACGACTAGGGGAGTACCAAGAGACCCAGTACTTC.

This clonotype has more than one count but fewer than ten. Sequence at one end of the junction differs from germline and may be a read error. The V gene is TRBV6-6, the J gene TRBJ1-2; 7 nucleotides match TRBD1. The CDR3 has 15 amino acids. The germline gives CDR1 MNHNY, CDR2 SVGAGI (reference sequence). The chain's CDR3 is CANSYFRDRDYGYTF. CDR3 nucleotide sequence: TGTGCCAACAGTTACTTCCGTGACAGGGACTATGGCTACACCTTC.

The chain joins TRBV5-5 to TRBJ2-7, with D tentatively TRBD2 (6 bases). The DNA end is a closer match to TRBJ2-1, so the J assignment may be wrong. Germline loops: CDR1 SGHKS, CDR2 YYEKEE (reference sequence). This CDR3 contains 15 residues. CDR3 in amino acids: CASSLEGLQVSEQFF. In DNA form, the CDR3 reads TGTGCCAGCAGCTTGGAGGGACTCCAGGTTTCGGAGCAGTTCTTC.